This is a list of T cell receptor beta chains from one sample in a study of T cells in Graves' hyperthyroidism and ophthalmopathy. Each CDR3 protein gets one entry after TCRdb re-called the multiplex PCR reads with MiXCR. The sample records about 350,000 distinct CDR3 sequences, 15% to 20% being singletons. Sample: blood. The receptors stem from a woman aged 40 to 50 with Graves' ophthalmopathy. The conserved cysteine and the conserved F or W are not part of the CDR3 here. The D gene is left open where the match is weak.

D	J	V	CDR3
.	TRBJ2-2	TRBV12-3/TRBV12-4	ASGTSDTGELF
.	TRBJ1-2	TRBV6-5	ASSLEYRSAYGYT
.	TRBJ1-5	TRBV11-1	ASSLALGGLGNQPQH
.	TRBJ2-7	TRBV19	ASSIARGEQY
TRBD1	TRBJ2-2	TRBV6-1	ASRSGQGFGELF
.	TRBJ2-7	TRBV5-1	ASSLGTPSYEQY
.	TRBJ2-7	TRBV12-3/TRBV12-4	ASSLASVSGDEQY
.	TRBJ2-2	TRBV7-2	ATGEKGRTGELF
TRBD2	TRBJ2-7	TRBV6-1	ASRGAGAEEQY
TRBD1	TRBJ1-1	TRBV18	ASSPQGANTEAF
TRBD1	TRBJ2-7	TRBV11-2	ASSSRGIAYEQY
.	TRBJ1-2	TRBV12-5	ASTKSGGPYGYT
TRBD1	TRBJ1-2	TRBV25-1	ASSEIRTGGGYT
.	TRBJ2-4	TRBV7-8	ASSPTGNIQY
.	TRBJ1-5	TRBV10-3	AISEGDRTLNNQPQH
.	TRBJ1-1	TRBV10-2	ASSDGGEAF
.	TRBJ1-2	TRBV29-1	SVSAANYGYT
.	TRBJ1-2	TRBV4-1	ASSQDKSGANNYGYT
.	TRBJ1-2	TRBV12-3/TRBV12-4	ASSHSGNLYGYT
TRBD2	TRBJ2-5	TRBV6-5	ASSALAEETQY
.	TRBJ2-5	TRBV7-2	ASSFRRPQGTQY
.	TRBJ1-4	TRBV7-2	ASSLDNWNEKLF